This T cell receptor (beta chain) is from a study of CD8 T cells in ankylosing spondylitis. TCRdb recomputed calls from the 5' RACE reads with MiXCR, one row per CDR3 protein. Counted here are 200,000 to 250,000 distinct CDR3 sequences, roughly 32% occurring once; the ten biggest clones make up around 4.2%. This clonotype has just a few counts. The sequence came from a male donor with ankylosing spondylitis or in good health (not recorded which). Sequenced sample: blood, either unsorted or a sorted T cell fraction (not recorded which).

CDR3 amino acids: CASSYPTGDRDSGISYEQYF. CDR3 sequence (DNA): TGCGCCAGCAGCTATCCGACGGGGGACCGAGACAGTGGCATCTCCTACGAGCAGTACTTC. V gene TRBV5-1 combines with J gene TRBJ2-7; tentatively, D is TRBD2 (6 bases). Germline V gene sequence: CDR1 SGHRS, CDR2 YFSETQ. The CDR3 totals 20 residues. V dropped 3 bases and J dropped 0 bases, with 28 bases sitting between them.